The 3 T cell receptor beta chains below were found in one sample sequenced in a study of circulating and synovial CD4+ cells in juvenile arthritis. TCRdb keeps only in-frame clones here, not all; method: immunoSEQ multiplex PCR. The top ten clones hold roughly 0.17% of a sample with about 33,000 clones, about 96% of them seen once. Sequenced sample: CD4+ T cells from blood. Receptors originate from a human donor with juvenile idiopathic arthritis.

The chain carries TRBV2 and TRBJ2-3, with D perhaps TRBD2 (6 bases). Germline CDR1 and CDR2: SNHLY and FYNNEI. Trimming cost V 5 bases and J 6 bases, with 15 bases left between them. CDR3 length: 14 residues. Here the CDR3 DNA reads TGTGCCAGCAGTCGGCGGGGAAGTGGGGATACGCAGTATTTT. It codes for CASSRRGSGDTQYF.

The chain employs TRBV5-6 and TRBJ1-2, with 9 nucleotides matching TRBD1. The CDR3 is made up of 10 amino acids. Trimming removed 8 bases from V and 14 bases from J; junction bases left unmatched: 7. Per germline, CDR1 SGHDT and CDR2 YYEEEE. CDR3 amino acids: CARGGTGRTF. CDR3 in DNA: TGTGCCAGGGGGGGGACAGGGAGAACCTTC.

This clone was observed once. Here the CDR3 reads CASGLTLKERTYQETQYF. CDR3 nucleotides: TGTGCTAGTGGTTTGACGTTAAAGGAGCGGACGTACCAAGAGACCCAGTACTTC. The J gene is TRBJ2-5, the V gene TRBV12-5; tentative D call: TRBD2 (5 bases). V shed 2 bases and J shed 0 bases, with 19 bases lying between them. Germline CDR1 is LGHNT and CDR2 is FRNRAP. This CDR3 has 18 amino acids.